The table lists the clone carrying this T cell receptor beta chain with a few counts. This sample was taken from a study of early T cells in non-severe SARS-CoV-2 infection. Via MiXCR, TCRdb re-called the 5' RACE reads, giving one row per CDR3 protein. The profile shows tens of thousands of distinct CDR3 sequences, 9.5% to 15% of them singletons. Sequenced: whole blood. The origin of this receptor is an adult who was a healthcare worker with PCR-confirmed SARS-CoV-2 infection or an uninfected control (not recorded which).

The CDR3 DNA sequence: TGTGCCAGCAAGGGGTTCGCCACCGGGGAGCTGTTTTTT. This encodes CASKGFATGELFF. The gene calls are TRBV2 and TRBJ2-2; D perhaps matches TRBD1 (5 bases). CDR3 length: 13 amino acids. Trimming pared 7 bases from V and 4 bases from J, leaving 10 bases between. The germline V gene encodes CDR1 SNHLY and CDR2 FYNNEI.